This T cell receptor (beta chain) was identified in a study of T cells expressing NK-cell markers (dated by TCRdb to 2019 to 2021). Study-level background: Three sorted T-cell subsets (CD3+CD56+NKG2C+, CD3+CD56+NKG2C- and CD3+CD56-NKG2C+) from about 8 donors had their TCR beta-chain repertoires profiled. Among the eight sequenced donors, only one was HCMV-seronegative, while the other seven were HCMV-seropositive. The study sequenced eight donors, all healthy volunteers chosen at random: three men and five women. Sequencing of the libraries produced 2 x 150 bp reads on Illumina HiSeq 2000/2500, MiSeq or NextSeq.

The instrument was an Illumina HiSeq 2000. 5'RACE template switching, by which a universal primer site and unique molecular identifiers were added, was used to make TCR beta cDNA libraries. cDNA synthesis was primed from the TCR beta constant segment, followed by two successive PCR amplification steps. As for the original processing: MIGEC was used to demultiplex reads and group reads by UMI, and MiTCR was used to assemble and quantify clonotypes. To exclude erroneous sequences, only TCR cDNA sequences supported by at least two reads were retained. Downstream repertoire analysis used the tcR package, and clonotypes were matched across fractions by CDR3 nucleotide sequence plus V segment. Antigen specificity was annotated against VDJdb with VDJmatch, allowing one amino acid substitution in CDR3. TCRdb reprocessed the reads and assigns one entry to each CDR3 protein sequence, leaving out DNA. The V and J calls follow TCRdb's processing rather than the paper's. The table kept for this sample lists approximately 460,000 distinct CDR3 sequences. Jointly, the top ten make up 6% to 9.5% of the sample.

From the cysteine up to the phenylalanine, the CDR3 has a length of 16 residues. No DNA sequence was recorded. CDR1 and CDR2, looked up from the germline V gene, are SGHVS and FNYEAQ. About this clonotype: No antigen is known for it.

General study outcomes and caveats: For roughly six donors, the dominant CD3+CD56+NKG2C+ clonotypes were among the top 10 CD8+ clonotypes and accounted for about 1.0-7.5% of CD8+ T cells. Those dominant clonotypes were again the most abundant among CD3+CD56-NKG2C+ cells in several donors, at roughly 25-65%. Whether the expanded NKG2C-expressing T cell clones were specific for HCMV antigens was left unclear.

HCMV serostatus was determined by detecting HCMV-specific IgG in serum with a commercial ELISA kit. Peripheral blood mononuclear cells were isolated from blood by Ficoll density gradient centrifugation. This chain joins TRBV7-6 to TRBJ2-1; TCRdb reports TRBD2, a call that lacks DNA to check it against. This sequence was found in a woman aged 18-70 years in good health. Sequencing was done on a sample of blood T cells: a sorted CD56 or NKG2C T cell subset, CD4+ or CD8+ T cells, or bulk PBMC T cells (not recorded which). The CDR3 protein is CASSPQTGLTDNEQFF.